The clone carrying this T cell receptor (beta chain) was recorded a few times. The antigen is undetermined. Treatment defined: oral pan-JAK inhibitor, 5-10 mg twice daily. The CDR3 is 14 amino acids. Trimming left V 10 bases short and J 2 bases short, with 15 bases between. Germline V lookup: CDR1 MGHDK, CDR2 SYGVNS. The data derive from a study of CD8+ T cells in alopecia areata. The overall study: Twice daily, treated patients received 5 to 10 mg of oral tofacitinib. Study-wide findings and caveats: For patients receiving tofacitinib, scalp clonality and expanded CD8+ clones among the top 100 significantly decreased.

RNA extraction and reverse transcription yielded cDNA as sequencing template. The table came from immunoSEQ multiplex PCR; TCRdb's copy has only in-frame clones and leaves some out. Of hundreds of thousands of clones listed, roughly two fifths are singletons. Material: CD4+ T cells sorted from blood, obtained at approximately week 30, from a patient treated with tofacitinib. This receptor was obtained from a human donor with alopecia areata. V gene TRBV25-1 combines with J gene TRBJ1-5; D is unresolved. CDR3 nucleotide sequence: TGTGCCACGGCGGGGTCTGGGGGCAATCAGCCCCAGCATTTT. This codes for CATAGSGGNQPQHF.